The source of this T cell receptor beta chain is a study of cytomegalovirus exposure and HLA in healthy donors. At the level of the study: The approximately 120 validation repertoires used the same platform as the roughly 610 first-cohort repertoires, a later analysis reported. Findings and caveats of the study: It was 150 to 200 TCR beta chains that were listed as cytomegalovirus-associated.

Trimming pared 0 bases from V and 6 bases from J, leaving 6 bases between. Germline V CDR1 and CDR2: SGHDT, YYEEEE. The CDR3 spans 13 residues. Produced via immunoSEQ multiplex PCR; TCRdb's table is partial and in-frame only. Among about 110,000 clones listed, 70% to 85% were seen once. Details on this clone: Its target is unknown.

This sequence was found in a woman aged 18 to 35 in good health and CMV-seronegative. Sequencing was carried out using PBMCs. The chain combines TRBV5-6 with TRBJ2-2; unclear D gene. The CDR3 nucleotides are TGTGCCAGCAGCTTGGTAGCCTCCGGGGAGCTGTTTTTT. Its protein is CASSLVASGELFF.